This T cell receptor (beta chain) comes out of a study of blood T cell repertoires in COVID-19. For the study at large: Specimens from acute and convalescent COVID-19 originated in the United States, Italy and Spain. Nucleic acid was either cDNA or gDNA, and it came from T cells, B-cell-depleted T cells, or PBMCs.

V lost 0 bases and J lost 10; bases outside the gene matches: 12. Germline V gene sequence: CDR1 GTSNPN, CDR2 SVGIG (reference sequence). The CDR3 spans 15 residues. Original data processing: Amplification of reference gene primers was used by the study to estimate nucleated cell counts. The data were produced by immunoSEQ multiplex PCR, yet TCRdb's version contains in-frame clones alone and is incomplete. V and J calls and clone size are those listed in that table; D and trimming were worked out from the DNA. Among under 350,000 clones listed, more than 75% were seen once. What was sequenced was peripheral blood. This clonotype was sampled from a man aged 65-85 years with acute or convalescent COVID-19. The chain recombines TRBV30 with TRBJ2-1; TRBD2 matches 7 bases. Here the CDR3 reads CAWSVGGRAQGEQFF. The CDR3 region has the DNA TGTGCCTGGAGTGTTGGGGGGAGGGCCCAAGGGGAGCAGTTCTTC.